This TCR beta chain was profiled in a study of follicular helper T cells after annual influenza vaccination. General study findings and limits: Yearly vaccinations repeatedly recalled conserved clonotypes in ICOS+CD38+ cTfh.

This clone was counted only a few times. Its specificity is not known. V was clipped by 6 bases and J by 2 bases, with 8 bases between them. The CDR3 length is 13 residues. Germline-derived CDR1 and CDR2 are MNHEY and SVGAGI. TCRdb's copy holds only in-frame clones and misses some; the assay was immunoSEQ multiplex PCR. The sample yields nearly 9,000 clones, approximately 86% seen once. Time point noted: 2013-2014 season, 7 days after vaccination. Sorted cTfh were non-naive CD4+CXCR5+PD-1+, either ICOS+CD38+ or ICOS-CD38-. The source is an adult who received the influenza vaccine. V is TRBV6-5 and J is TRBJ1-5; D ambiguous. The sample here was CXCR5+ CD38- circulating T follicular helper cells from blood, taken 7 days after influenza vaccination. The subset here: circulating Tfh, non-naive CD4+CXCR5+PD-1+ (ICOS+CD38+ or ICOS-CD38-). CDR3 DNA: TGTGCCAGCAGACCCGATGGCAATCAGCCCCAGCATTTT. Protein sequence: CASRPDGNQPQHF.